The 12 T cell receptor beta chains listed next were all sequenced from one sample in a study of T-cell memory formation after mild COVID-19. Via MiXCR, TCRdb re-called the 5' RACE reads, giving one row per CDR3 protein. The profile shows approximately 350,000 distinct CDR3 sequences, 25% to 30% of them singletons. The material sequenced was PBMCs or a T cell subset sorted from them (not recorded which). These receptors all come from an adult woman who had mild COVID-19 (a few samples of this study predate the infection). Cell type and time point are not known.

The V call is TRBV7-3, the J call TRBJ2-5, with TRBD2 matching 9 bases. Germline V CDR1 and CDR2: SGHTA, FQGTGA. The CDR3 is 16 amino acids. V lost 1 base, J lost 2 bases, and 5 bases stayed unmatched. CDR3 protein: CASSLISSGVQETQYF. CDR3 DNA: TGTGCCAGCAGCTTAATTTCTAGCGGGGTACAAGAGACCCAGTACTTC.

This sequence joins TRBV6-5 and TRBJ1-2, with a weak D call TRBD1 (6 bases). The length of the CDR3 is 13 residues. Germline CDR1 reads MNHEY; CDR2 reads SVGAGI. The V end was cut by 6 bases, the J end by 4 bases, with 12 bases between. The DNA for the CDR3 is TGTGCCAGCAGCCTTGACAGGTTCTATGGCTACACCTTC. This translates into CASSLDRFYGYTF.

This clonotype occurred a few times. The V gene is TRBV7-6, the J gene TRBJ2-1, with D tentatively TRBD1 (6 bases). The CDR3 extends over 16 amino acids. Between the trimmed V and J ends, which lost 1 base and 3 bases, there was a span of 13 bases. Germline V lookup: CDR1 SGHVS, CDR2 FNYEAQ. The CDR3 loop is CASSLGNRASYNEQFF. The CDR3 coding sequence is TGTGCCAGCAGCTTAGGAAACAGGGCCAGCTACAATGAGCAGTTCTTC.

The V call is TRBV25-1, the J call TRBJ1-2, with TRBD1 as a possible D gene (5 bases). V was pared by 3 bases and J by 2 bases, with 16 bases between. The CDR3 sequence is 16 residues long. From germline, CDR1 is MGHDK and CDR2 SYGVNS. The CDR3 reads CASSDVVAGNNYGYTF. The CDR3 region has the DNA TGTGCCAGCAGTGACGTGGTTGCAGGGAACAACTATGGCTACACCTTC.

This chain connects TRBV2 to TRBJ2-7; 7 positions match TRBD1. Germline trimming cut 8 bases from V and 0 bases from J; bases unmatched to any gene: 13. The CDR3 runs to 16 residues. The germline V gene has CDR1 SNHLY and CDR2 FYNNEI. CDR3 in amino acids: CASLPLTGLNSYEQYF. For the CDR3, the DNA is TGTGCCAGCTTACCCTTGACAGGGTTGAACTCCTACGAGCAGTACTTC.

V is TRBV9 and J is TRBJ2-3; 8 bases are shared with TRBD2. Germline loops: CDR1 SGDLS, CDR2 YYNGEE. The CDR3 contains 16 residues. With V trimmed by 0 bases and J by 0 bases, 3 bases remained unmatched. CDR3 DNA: TGTGCCAGCAGCGTAGGGGGGACTAGGAGCACAGATACGCAGTATTTT. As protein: CASSVGGTRSTDTQYF.

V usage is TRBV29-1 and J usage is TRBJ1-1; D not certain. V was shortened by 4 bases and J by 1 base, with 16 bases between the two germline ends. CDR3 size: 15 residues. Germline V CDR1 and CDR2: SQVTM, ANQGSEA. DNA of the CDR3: TGCAGCGTTGTTGTCTCTGGCAGGAAGAACACTGAAGCTTTCTTT. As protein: CSVVVSGRKNTEAFF.

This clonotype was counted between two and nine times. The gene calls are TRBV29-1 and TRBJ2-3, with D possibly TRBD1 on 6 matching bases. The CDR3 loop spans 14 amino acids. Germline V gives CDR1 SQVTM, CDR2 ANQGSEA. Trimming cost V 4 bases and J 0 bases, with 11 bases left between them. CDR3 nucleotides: TGCAGCGTTGCCCCAGGGGCTAGCACAGATACGCAGTATTTT. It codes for CSVAPGASTDTQYF.

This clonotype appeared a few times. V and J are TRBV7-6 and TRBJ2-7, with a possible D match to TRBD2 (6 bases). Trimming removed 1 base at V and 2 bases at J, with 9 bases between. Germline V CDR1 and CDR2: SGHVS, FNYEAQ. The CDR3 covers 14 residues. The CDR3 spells CASSLGLETYEQYF. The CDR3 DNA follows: TGTGCCAGCAGCTTAGGACTAGAGACCTACGAGCAGTACTTC.

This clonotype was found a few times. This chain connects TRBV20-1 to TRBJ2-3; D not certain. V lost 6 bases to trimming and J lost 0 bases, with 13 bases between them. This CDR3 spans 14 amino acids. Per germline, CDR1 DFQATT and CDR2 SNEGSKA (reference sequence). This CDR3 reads CSAAYTASTDTQYF. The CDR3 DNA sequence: TGCAGTGCCGCATACACTGCTAGCACAGATACGCAGTATTTT.

CDR3 bases: TGTGCCACCAGCAGAGAGGGCAGGGGGGTTGCCGATGAGCAGTTCTTC. Its protein product is CATSREGRGVADEQFF. The V and J genes are TRBV15 and TRBJ2-1; possible D gene TRBD1, 7 bases. Trimming took 0 bases from V and 8 from J, leaving 17 bases between them. The germline gives CDR1 LNHNV, CDR2 YYDKDF (reference sequence). The CDR3 covers 16 residues.

CDR3 in DNA: TGTGCCAGCAGCATCTCCCGAAGGAGACAGGGAACCTACAATGAGCAGTTCTTC. Encoded protein: CASSISRRRQGTYNEQFF. The V call is TRBV21-1, the J call TRBJ2-1; TRBD1, as called in the table, went unchecked against the DNA. TRBV21-1 is classified as a pseudogene. The CDR3 loop spans 18 amino acids.